One sample yielded the 11 T cell receptor beta chains listed below, sequenced in a study of OX40 agonist ivuxolimab in advanced cancers. Using immunoSEQ multiplex PCR, the repertoire was profiled, and TCRdb retains in-frame clones only, with some absent. The repertoire consists of 55,000 to 60,000 clones, with around four fifths occurring once and the leading ten covering over 2.5%. The sequenced sample was CD4+ or CD8+ T cells sorted from blood, obtained in a trial of the OX40 agonist ivuxolimab. These receptors were collected from an adult with an advanced solid tumor such as melanoma, head and neck, liver or kidney cancer.

The V and J genes are TRBV11-1 and TRBJ1-1; tentatively, D is TRBD1 (6 bases). Trimming removed 4 bases at V and 8 bases at J, with 14 bases between. The CDR3 has 13 amino acids. The germline CDR1 and CDR2 sequences are SGHAT and FQDESV (reference sequence). The CDR3 nucleotides are TGTGCCAGCAGCTCCCCATGGGGGGCCGAAGCTTTCTTT. Its translation is CASSSPWGAEAFF.

V is TRBV6-1 and J is TRBJ1-3, with 8 bases lining up with TRBD1. Looked up from germline, CDR1 is MNHNS and CDR2 is SASEGT. J lost 6 bases, V lost 6 bases, and 7 bases had no gene match. There are 14 residues in the CDR3. Here the CDR3 DNA reads TGTGCCAGCAGAAGAGGACAGGGAGTAAACACCATATATTTT. Protein: CASRRGQGVNTIYF.

The rearrangement links TRBV11-3 to TRBJ2-1; 9 bases match TRBD2. Germline CDR1 is SGHNT and CDR2 is YENEEA. V trimming: 1 base; J trimming: 6 bases; junction bases outside the gene matches: 7. The CDR3 contains 16 residues. This CDR3 is CASSLGLAGFRNEQFF. CDR3 in DNA: TGTGCCAGCAGCTTAGGTCTAGCGGGATTCCGCAATGAGCAGTTCTTC. Drawing the rest from reference TRBV11-3 and TRBJ2-1, the complete variable domain is EAGVVQSPRYKIIEKKQPVAFWCNPISGHNTLYWYLQNLGQGPELLIRYENEEAVDDSQLPKDRFSAERLKGVDSTLKIQPAELGDSAVYLCASSLGLAGFRNEQFFGPGTRLTVL.

The chain has TRBV5-4 and TRBJ2-7; D perhaps matches TRBD1 (5 bases). The CDR3 spans 13 residues. The V end lost 0 bases, the J end lost 2 bases, and 6 bases lay between the germline ends. Germline V CDR1 and CDR2: SGHNT, YYREEE (reference sequence). The CDR3 region is CASSLAGTYEQYF. The CDR3, as DNA: TGTGCCAGCAGCTTGGCAGGGACCTACGAGCAGTACTTC. The complete variable domain, with remaining parts taken from reference TRBV5-4 and TRBJ2-7, reads ETGVTQSPTHLIKTRGQQVTLRCSSQSGHNTVSWYQQALGQGPQFIFQYYREEENGRGNFPPRFSGLQFPNYSSELNVNALELDDSALYLCASSLAGTYEQYFGPGTRLTVT.

This clone was seen a few times. This sequence joins TRBV5-1 and TRBJ1-1; TRBD1 is a possible D gene (5 bases). V shed 2 bases and J shed 1 base, with 6 bases lying between them. Germline CDR1 reads SGHRS; CDR2 reads YFSETQ. The CDR3 has 13 amino acids. The DNA of the CDR3 is TGCGCCAGCAGCTTTAGGGGGAACACTGAAGCTTTCTTT. Translation: CASSFRGNTEAFF.

The chain recombines TRBV9 with TRBJ1-5, with D maybe TRBD1 (6 bases). V was shortened by 0 bases and J by 6 bases, with 13 bases between the two germline ends. Per the germline V gene, CDR1 is SGDLS and CDR2 is YYNGEE. The CDR3 extends over 15 amino acids. The CDR3 region is CASSVDPGAGQPQHF. CDR3 nucleotides: TGTGCCAGCAGCGTAGATCCGGGGGCGGGTCAGCCCCAGCATTTT.

The genes are TRBV19 and TRBJ2-1, with D uncertain. CDR3 size: 16 residues. CDR1 is LNHDA, CDR2 SQIVND, per germline (reference sequence). V lost 1 base to trimming and J lost 2 bases, with 12 bases between them. CDR3 DNA sequence: TGTGCCAGTAGTATAGCGGGCGGTAAAGCCTACAATGAGCAGTTCTTC. It codes for CASSIAGGKAYNEQFF.

The V call is TRBV27, the J call TRBJ2-1; a possible D gene is TRBD2 (5 bases). Germline V gene lookup returns CDR1 MNHEY and CDR2 SMNVEV (reference sequence). The CDR3 totals 15 residues. V dropped 2 bases and J dropped 6 bases, with 14 bases sitting between them. The CDR3 coding sequence is TGTGCCAGCAGTTTACGATCCGGGAAGGGCAATGAGCAGTTCTTC. Its protein product is CASSLRSGKGNEQFF.

The J gene is TRBJ2-3, the V gene TRBV30; D is uncertain. From germline, CDR1 is GTSNPN and CDR2 SVGIG (reference sequence). The CDR3 has 14 amino acids. V was clipped by 1 base and J by 1 base, with 9 bases between them. As DNA, the CDR3 is TGTGCCTGGAGTGCCGACTTCGGCACAGATACGCAGTATTTT. This gives the protein CAWSADFGTDTQYF. The whole variable domain, filled in from reference TRBV30 and TRBJ2-3, reads SQTIHQWPATLVQPVGSPLSLECTVEGTSNPNLYWYRQAAGRGLQLLFYSVGIGQISSEVPQNLSASRPQDRQFILSSKKLLLSDSGFYLCAWSADFGTDTQYFGPGTRLTVL.

The chain joins TRBV11-3 to TRBJ1-3; TRBD1 is a possible D gene (6 bases). Trimming cost V 5 bases and J 4 bases, with 12 bases left between them. This CDR3 contains 14 residues. The germline V gene encodes CDR1 SGHNT and CDR2 YENEEA. The CDR3 is CASSQTGRGNTIYF. CDR3 nucleotides: TGTGCCAGCAGCCAGACAGGACGAGGAAACACCATATATTTT.

The chain links TRBV11-2 to TRBJ2-2, with TRBD2 matching over 10 bases. From germline, CDR1 is SGHAT and CDR2 FQNNGV. The junction had 12 bases not matched to a gene; V was cut back by 5 bases and J by 6 bases. This CDR3 has 17 residues. As DNA, the CDR3 is TGTGCCAGCAGCCCCCGACTAGCGGGTGCCGGGGCCGGGGAGCTGTTTTTT. This gives the protein CASSPRLAGAGAGELFF. Using reference TRBV11-2 and TRBJ2-2 for the parts outside the CDR3, the full variable domain is EAGVAQSPRYKIIEKRQSVAFWCNPISGHATLYWYQQILGQGPKLLIQFQNNGVVDDSQLPKDRFSAERLKGVDSTLKIQPAKLEDSAVYLCASSPRLAGAGAGELFFGEGSRLTVL.